Following are 11 T cell receptor beta chains from one sample sequenced in a study of tumor-infiltrating lymphocytes in glioblastoma multiforme. TCR beta libraries were built from RNA through three nested multiplex PCR rounds using modified ARM-PCR. TCRdb passed the multiplex PCR reads through MiXCR, listing each CDR3 protein once. The sample has about 32,000 distinct CDR3 sequences; 50% to 75% are singletons. Input material: brain tumor tissue. These receptors all stem from a male donor with glioblastoma.

Comments on this clonotype: A read error is possible here, since a much larger clone lies one base away. The CDR3 loop reads CASSSRLAGSIDAQYF. DNA of the CDR3: TGTGCCAGCAGTTCCAGACTAGCGGGGAGCATAGATGCGCAGTATTTT. V gene TRBV6-5 combines with J gene TRBJ2-3; 11 bases map to TRBD2. CDR1 and CDR2 (germline): MNHEY, SVGAGI. The CDR3 sequence is 16 residues long.

To note about this clonotype: It is likely a read error, because the conserved phenylalanine at the end of the CDR3 is missing. The CDR3 sequence is CAISEDRGNIQYL. CDR3 coding DNA: TGTGCCATCAGTGAAGACAGAGGGAACATTCAGTACCTC. The genes are TRBV10-3 and TRBJ2-4; D may correspond to TRBD1 or TRBD2 (5 bases each). The CDR3 runs 13 residues. V was shortened by 3 bases and J by 7 bases, with 10 bases between the two germline ends. Germline V gives CDR1 ENHRY, CDR2 SYGVKD.

About this clonotype itself: A clone one base away is much larger, so this may be a read error. V gene TRBV29-1 combines with J gene TRBJ2-7; 12 bases line up with TRBD1. Germline V CDR1 and CDR2: SQVTM, ANQGSEA. The CDR3 covers 16 residues. The CDR3 region is CSVKIRDRGPGKEQHF. The CDR3, as DNA: TGCAGCGTTAAAATACGGGACAGGGGGCCGGGCAAGGAGCAGCACTTC.

In regard to this clonotype: Likely a read error: the CDR3 ends without its conserved phenylalanine or tryptophan. V and J are TRBV6-5 and TRBJ2-6, with 10 bases aligning to TRBD2. This CDR3 is 18 amino acids long. Germline CDR1 reads MNHEY; CDR2 reads SVGAGI. CDR3 amino acids: CASSSTGLARSGANVLTL. CDR3 coding DNA: TGTGCAAGCAGTTCCACGGGACTAGCGCGCTCTGGGGCCAACGTCCTGACTTTG.

This clonotype was recorded once. The chain recombines TRBV11-3 with TRBJ2-3; D remains unclear. V lost 2 bases to trimming and J lost 4 bases, with 7 bases between them. Germline CDR1 and CDR2: SGHNT and YENEEA. CDR3 length: 13 amino acids. CDR3 amino acids: CASSLNAADTQYF. In nucleotides, the CDR3 is TGTGCCAGCAGCTTAAATGCGGCAGATACGCAGTATTTT.

This clonotype appeared once. The chain recombines TRBV12-3 or TRBV12-4 with TRBJ2-1; tentative D call: TRBD1 (6 bases). The CDR3 is 17 amino acids. V was trimmed by 7 bases and J by 3 bases, leaving 22 bases between them. The CDR3 DNA sequence: TGTGCCAGCATTCCTCGGCCGGGACAAATCTGCTACAATGAGCAGTTCTTC. This translates into CASIPRPGQICYNEQFF.

This chain links TRBV19 with TRBJ2-7, with D possibly TRBD2 on 6 matching bases. The V gene lost 5 bases and the J gene lost 9 bases, with 20 bases spanning the gap. Germline-derived CDR1 and CDR2 are LNHDA and SQIVND (reference sequence). This CDR3 spans 14 amino acids. The CDR3 loop is CASSHRDSINGQYF. The DNA of the CDR3 is TGTGCCAGTAGTCATAGGGACTCTATAAACGGGCAGTACTTC.

Turning to this clonotype: This may be a read error: a much more frequent sequence differs by one nucleotide. The chain recombines TRBV28 with TRBJ2-7; 7 nucleotides match TRBD2. The CDR3 contains 14 residues. Germline lookup yields CDR1 MDHEN and CDR2 SYDVKM. V was pared by 5 bases and J by 5 bases, with 9 bases of the junction left unmatched. In nucleotides, the CDR3 is TGTGCCAGCAGTACCCTGGGAGGGTGGCACGAGCAGTACTTC. Translation gives CASSTLGGWHEQYF.

In the case of this clonotype: This may be a read error: a much more frequent sequence differs by one nucleotide. The rearrangement joins TRBV5-1 to TRBJ1-1; D may be TRBD1 (6 bases). The germline CDR1 and CDR2 sequences are SGHRS and YFSETQ. V lost 4 bases and J lost 12, with 16 bases in between. CDR3 length equals 12 residues. DNA for the CDR3: TGCGCCAGCAGCATATCAGGGGATAGAACTTTCTTT. Translating gives CASSISGDRTFF.

This clonotype was recorded once. The junction departs from germline at one end; a sequencing error may be responsible. The rearrangement joins TRBV5-4 to TRBJ2-2, with D maybe TRBD1 (6 bases). CDR1 is SGHNT and CDR2 is YYREEE in the germline V gene (reference sequence). CDR3 length: 16 amino acids. CDR3 in DNA: TGTGTCAGCAGTCATACCAAACAGGGTTTGGCCGGGGAGCTGTTTTTT. Amino acids: CVSSHTKQGLAGELFF.

This clonotype has only one observation. The junction differs from germline at one of its ends, possibly a read error. This chain links TRBV11-1 with TRBJ2-7, with TRBD1 matching over 7 bases. The CDR3 consists of 16 residues. The germline V gene encodes CDR1 SGHAT and CDR2 FQDESV (reference sequence). The CDR3 DNA is TGTGCCAGCAGCTTAGCGGGTCTGGACAGGTGGTACGAGGAGTACTTC. Its protein is CASSLAGLDRWYEEYF. Looking up the rest from reference TRBV11-1 and TRBJ2-7 gives the full variable domain: EAEVAQSPRYKITEKSQAVAFWCDPISGHATLYWYRQILGQGPELLVQFQDESVVDDSQLPKDRFSAERLKGVDSTLKIQPAELGDSAMYLCASSLAGLDRWYEEYFGPGTRLTVT.